The source of this TCR beta chain is a study of control samples from healthy donors and cancer patients (dated by TCRdb to 2020 to 2021). This clone was picked up a small number of times. The antigen this receptor binds is unknown. No base-level quality is on record; no much larger clone is a single base apart. Library preparation employed the immunoSEQ multiplex PCR assay. TCRdb obtained this table from immuneACCESS and retained in-frame rearrangements with V and J assigned. These tables miss some clones; where compared with another copy, unresolved V genes account for less than half of the shortfall, and the remainder is unexplained. The sample yields 40,000 to 45,000 clones; about 75% were counted once. Over 15% of the sample is taken by the ten largest. Source material: formalin-fixed, paraffin-embedded tissue. The TCR comes from a male donor with melanoma.

The nucleotides are TGTGCCAGCAGCCCCTCTCTAGGGGGAGATACGCAGTATTTT. It translates to CASSPSLGGDTQYF. This sequence uses TRBV2 and TRBJ2-3; perhaps TRBD1 is the D gene, with 6 bases matching. V sheds 6 bases and J sheds 5 bases, leaving 15 bases between their ends. For CDR1 and CDR2, the germline V gene lists SNHLY and FYNNEI. Spanning cysteine to phenylalanine, the CDR3 consists of 14 amino acids. Kept here is only the CDR3 DNA, which spans 42 bases and is read in frame from base 1.